This TCR beta chain came from a study of vaccination and CD4 T cells after COVID-19. Study as a whole: Convalescent patients gave post-COVID blood a median about 91 days post-diagnosis, range 35 to 161. Study-wide findings and caveats: Counts of SARS-CoV-2-reactive clonotypes had a median that went from roughly 21 to 40, a nonsignificant change.

Treatment: approximately 10-day PBMC culture with coronavirus spike peptide pools or control peptides (ViraFEST assay). Days 3 and 7 saw half the medium swapped for fresh IL-2 medium. This clonotype appeared once. The antigen remains undetermined. V dropped 0 bases and J dropped 2 bases, with 11 bases sitting between them. This CDR3 contains 16 residues. Germline CDR1 reads SGHRS; CDR2 reads YFSETQ. Sequence data for DNA of cultured CD4+ T cells were generated by the Oncomine TCR Beta short-read assay. TCRdb itself ran the PCR reads through MiXCR, one entry per CDR3 protein. The table shows fewer than 20,000 distinct CDR3 sequences, with about 50% occurring only once.

Material: CD4+ T cells from blood, cultured in vitro, obtained before SARS-CoV-2 vaccination. This TCR was sampled from a human donor who had recovered from COVID-19. The V and J genes are TRBV5-1 and TRBJ2-2; no clear D. The CDR3 protein is CASSLESLANTGELFF. The CDR3 DNA follows: TGCGCCAGCAGCTTGGAAAGTTTAGCCAACACCGGGGAGCTGTTTTTT.